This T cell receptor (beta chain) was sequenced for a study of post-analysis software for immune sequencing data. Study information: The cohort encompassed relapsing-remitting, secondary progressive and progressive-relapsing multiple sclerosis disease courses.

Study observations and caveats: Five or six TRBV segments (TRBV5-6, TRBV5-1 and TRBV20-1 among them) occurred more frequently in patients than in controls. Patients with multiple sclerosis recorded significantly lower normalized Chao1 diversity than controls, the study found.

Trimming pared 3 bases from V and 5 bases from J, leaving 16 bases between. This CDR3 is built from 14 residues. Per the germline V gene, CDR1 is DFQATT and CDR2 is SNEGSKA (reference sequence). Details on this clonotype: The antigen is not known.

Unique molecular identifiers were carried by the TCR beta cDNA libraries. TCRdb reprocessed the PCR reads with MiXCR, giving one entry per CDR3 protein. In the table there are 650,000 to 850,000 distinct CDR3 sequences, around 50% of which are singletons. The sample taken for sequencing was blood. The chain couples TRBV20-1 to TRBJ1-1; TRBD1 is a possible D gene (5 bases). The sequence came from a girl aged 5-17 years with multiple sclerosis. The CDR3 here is CSARLGGARTEAFF. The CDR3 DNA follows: TGCAGTGCTAGGCTCGGCGGGGCTCGAACTGAAGCTTTCTTT.